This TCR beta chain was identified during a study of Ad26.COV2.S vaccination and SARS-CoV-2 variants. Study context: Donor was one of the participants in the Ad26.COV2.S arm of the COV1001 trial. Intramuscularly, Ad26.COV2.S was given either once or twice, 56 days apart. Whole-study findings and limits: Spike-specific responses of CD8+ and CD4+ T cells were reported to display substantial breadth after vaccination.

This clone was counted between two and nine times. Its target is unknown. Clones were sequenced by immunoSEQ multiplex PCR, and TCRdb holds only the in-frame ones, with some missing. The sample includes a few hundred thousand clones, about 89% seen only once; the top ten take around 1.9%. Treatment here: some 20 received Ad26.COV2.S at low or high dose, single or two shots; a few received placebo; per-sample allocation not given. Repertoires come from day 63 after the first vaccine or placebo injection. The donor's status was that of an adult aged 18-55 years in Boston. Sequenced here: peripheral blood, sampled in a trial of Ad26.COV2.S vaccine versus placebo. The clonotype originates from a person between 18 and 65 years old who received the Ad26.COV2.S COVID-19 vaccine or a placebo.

The CDR3 coding sequence is TGTGCCAGTAGTACGGACAGGTACCGGGGGACGCAGTACTTC. Translated: CASSTDRYRGTQYF. The rearrangement joins TRBV19 to TRBJ2-7; TRBD1 is a possible D gene (7 bases). The germline V and J ends were trimmed by 4 bases and 9 bases, with 19 bases remaining between them. The germline V gene encodes CDR1 LNHDA and CDR2 SQIVND (reference sequence). CDR3 length equals 14 residues.